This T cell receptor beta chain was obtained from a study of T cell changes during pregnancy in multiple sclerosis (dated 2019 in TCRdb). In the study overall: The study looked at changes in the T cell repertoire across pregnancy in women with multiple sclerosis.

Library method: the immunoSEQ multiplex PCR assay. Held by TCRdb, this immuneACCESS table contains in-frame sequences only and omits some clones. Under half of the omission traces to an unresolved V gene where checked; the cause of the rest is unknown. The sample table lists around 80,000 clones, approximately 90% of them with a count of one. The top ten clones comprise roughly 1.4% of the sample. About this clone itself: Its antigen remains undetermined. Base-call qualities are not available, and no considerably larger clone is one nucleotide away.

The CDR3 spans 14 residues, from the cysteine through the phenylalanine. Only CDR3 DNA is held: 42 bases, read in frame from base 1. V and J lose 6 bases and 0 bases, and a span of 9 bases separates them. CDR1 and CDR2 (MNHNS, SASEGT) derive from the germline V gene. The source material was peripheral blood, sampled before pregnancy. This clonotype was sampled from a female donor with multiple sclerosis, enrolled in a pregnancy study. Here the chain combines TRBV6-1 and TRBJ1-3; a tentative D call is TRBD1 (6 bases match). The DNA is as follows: TGTGCCAGCAGGAAACAGGGCTCTGGAAACACCATATATTTT. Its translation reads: CASRKQGSGNTIYF.